This T cell receptor (beta chain) was identified during a study of T cell repertoires in cytomegalovirus infection. Germline CDR1 is MNHEY and CDR2 is SMNVEV (reference sequence). The CDR3 extends over 14 amino acids. V lost 4 bases to trimming and J lost 5 bases, with 13 bases between them. Overall study results and limits: The ex vivo response showed dominance by HLA-C-restricted CMV-specific TCR beta clonotypes.

TCRdb re-derived calls from the reads in MiXCR, one entry per CDR3 protein. The sample consists of 700,000 to 850,000 distinct CDR3 sequences, about 30% of them appearing once. This clonotype was detected a few times. The antigen remains unidentified. The chain employs TRBV27 and TRBJ2-3, with D possibly TRBD1 on 5 matching bases. The sample in question was cultured CD8+ T cells from PBMCs, obtained from culture after CMV antigen stimulation. This TCR came from a human donor in good health (CMV status not recorded). Some clones in this sample may be carry-over from other donors' samples. CDR3 region: CASSYRRRGDTQYF. As DNA, the CDR3 is TGTGCCAGCAGTTACCGCCGTAGGGGAGATACGCAGTATTTT.